The 8 T cell receptor beta chains below were found in one sample sequenced in a study of T-cell reconstitution after alpha-beta-depleted transplantation in children (dated by TCRdb to about 2016). The library relied on PCR. For sequencing, an Illumina HiSeq 2500 was employed. TCR library preparation used molecular barcoding, with unique molecular identifiers applied to normalize quantification of the TCRbeta repertoire. TCRdb trimmed the raw reads at Q25, called clones with MiXCR and kept productive beta chains. Each CDR3 protein appears once, grouped with its most common genes and DNA. This sample has roughly 220,000 distinct CDR3 sequences in its table, and over 9.5% of those were observed once. Clones ranked in the top ten supply about 5.4% of the sample. This specimen was PBMCs from the stem cell graft donor, taken from the stem cell graft. The receptors shown here come from a human donor who donated a stem cell graft to a child with SCID.

This clonotype showed up many times. The CDR3 spells CASSWTGSYEQYF. The CDR3, as DNA: TGCGCCAGCAGCTGGACAGGTTCCTACGAGCAGTACTTC. This chain connects TRBV5-1 to TRBJ2-7; 7 bases are shared with TRBD1. V was clipped by 3 bases and J by 1 base; unmatched bases: 1. Per the germline V gene, CDR1 is SGHRS and CDR2 is YFSETQ. The CDR3 consists of 13 residues.

In its sample, this clonotype was seen many times. An end of the junction does not agree with germline; a read error may underlie this. This chain uses TRBV5-6 with TRBJ2-2, with 7 bases that match TRBD2. The CDR3 consists of 16 residues. The germline V gene encodes CDR1 SGHDT and CDR2 YYEEEE. CDR3 region: CASSFGGGPNTGELFF. As DNA, the CDR3 is TGTGCCAGCAGCTTTGGCGGGGGACCGAATACCGGGGAGCTGTTTTTT.

In this sample, this clonotype turned up a few times. V usage is TRBV7-9 and J usage is TRBJ1-4; D is possibly TRBD1 (5 bases). The CDR3 is 15 amino acids. Germline assignment: CDR1 SEHNR and CDR2 FQNEAQ (reference sequence). V was pared by 5 bases and J by 8 bases, with 18 bases between. As DNA, the CDR3 is TGTGCCAGCAGCCTAGGGGACCGGGGTAGGGAAAAACTGTTTTTT. It is translated as CASSLGDRGREKLFF.

This clonotype was found many times. The rearrangement uses TRBV5-1 and TRBJ1-5; no definite D call. The germline V gene has CDR1 SGHRS and CDR2 YFSETQ. V was cut by 4 bases and J by 7 bases, with 12 bases left in between. CDR3 size: 13 residues. The CDR3 is CASSHAQGQPQHF. As DNA, the CDR3 is TGCGCCAGCAGCCACGCCCAAGGACAGCCCCAGCATTTT.

In its sample, this clonotype was seen many times. The chain has TRBV5-1 and TRBJ1-1; no clear D. Germline CDR1 and CDR2: SGHRS and YFSETQ. V lost 0 bases, J lost 4 bases, and 19 bases lay in between. CDR3 length: 17 amino acids. CDR3 nucleotide sequence: TGCGCCAGCAGCTTGGGACAACGACGGAGGTCGGGCACTGAAGCTTTCTTT. This codes for CASSLGQRRRSGTEAFF.

V gene TRBV7-2 combines with J gene TRBJ2-3; TRBD2 matches 8 bases. This CDR3 region has 16 residues. Germline loops: CDR1 SGHTA, CDR2 FQGNSA. After removal of 4 bases from V and 13 bases from J, the junction contained 19 bases not matched to a gene. The CDR3 DNA is TGTGCCAGCAGCTATTTGGGGAGCGGGGGCCCCCGGGCGGAGTATTTT. It is translated as CASSYLGSGGPRAEYF. Looking up the rest from reference TRBV7-2 and TRBJ2-3 gives the full variable domain: GAGVSQSPSNKVTEKGKDVELRCDPISGHTALYWYRQSLGQGLEFLIYFQGNSAPDKSGLPSDRFSAERTGGSVSTLTIQRTQQEDSAVYLCASSYLGSGGPRAEYFGPGTRLTVL.

The sample holds a few counts of this clonotype. This rearrangement joins TRBV6-2 or TRBV6-3 to TRBJ1-1; D uncertain. The germline gives CDR1 MNHEY, CDR2 SVGEGT. V shed 9 bases and J shed 0 bases, with 8 bases lying between them. This CDR3 contains 12 residues. CDR3: CASRPMNTEAFF. The CDR3 coding sequence is TGTGCCAGTAGACCCATGAACACTGAAGCTTTCTTT.

This clonotype was picked up many times. CDR3 sequence reads: CSASLAGAETQYF. The CDR3 DNA sequence: TGCAGTGCTAGCCTAGCGGGGGCAGAGACCCAGTACTTC. The J gene is TRBJ2-5, the V gene TRBV20-1; 10 bases align to TRBD2. Germline V gene lookup returns CDR1 DFQATT and CDR2 SNEGSKA (reference sequence). CDR3 length: 13 amino acids. Trimming removed 3 bases from V and 4 bases from J; junction bases left unmatched: 2.